A single sample is the source of the 21 T cell receptor beta chains below, sequenced in a study of T-cell memory formation after mild COVID-19 (dated by TCRdb to the early 2020s). Library method: 5' RACE. This sample was sequenced with an Illumina NovaSeq 6000. TCRdb redid the processing of the public reads, applying fastp at Q25 and MiXCR, and retained in-frame beta chains. Identical CDR3 proteins give one entry, which carries the most common genes and DNA. The sample table shows about 440,000 distinct CDR3 sequences, and roughly 20% are seen once. The ten largest clones capture 8.4% of the sample. The sequenced material came from PBMCs or a T cell subset sorted from them (not recorded which). The receptors come from an adult woman who had mild COVID-19 (a few samples of this study predate the infection). The sample titles of this study are shuffled in the database, so cell type and time point are left out; the donor was told from shared clones.

V and J are TRBV29-1 and TRBJ1-1, with D maybe TRBD1 (5 bases). The CDR3 has 17 amino acids. CDR1 SQVTM and CDR2 ANQGSEA come from the germline V gene. V lost 7 bases and J lost 1, with 25 bases in between. As DNA, the CDR3 is TGCAGCGCCCCACCGTCCGGGACTCCTAAGGGGAACACTGAAGCTTTCTTT. Translating gives CSAPPSGTPKGNTEAFF.

V gene TRBV5-5 combines with J gene TRBJ1-6; D is perhaps TRBD1 (5 bases). The CDR3 covers 17 residues. With 4 bases removed from V and 6 bases from J, the gap between germline ends came to 20 bases. Germline assignment: CDR1 SGHKS and CDR2 YYEKEE (reference sequence). CDR3 residues: CASSLKQLQAFNSPLHF. DNA of the CDR3: TGTGCCAGCAGCCTCAAGCAGTTACAGGCTTTTAATTCACCCCTCCACTTT.

This clonotype came up a few times. The V call is TRBV20-1, the J call TRBJ2-7; possibly TRBD2 for D (5 bases). Germline V gene data show CDR1 as DFQATT and CDR2 as SNEGSKA (reference sequence). The CDR3 loop spans 14 amino acids. The V end lost 1 base, the J end lost 4 bases, and 14 bases lay between the germline ends. CDR3 loop: CSARVNGLAYEQYF. The CDR3 DNA is TGCAGTGCTAGAGTCAACGGGCTAGCATACGAGCAGTACTTC.

The chain joins TRBV6-6 to TRBJ2-3, with D tentatively TRBD1 or TRBD2 (5 bases each). The V gene's germline CDR1 is MNHNY and CDR2 SVGAGI (reference sequence). The CDR3 length is 14 residues. V shed 2 bases and J shed 6 bases, with 12 bases lying between them. The CDR3 DNA reads as TGTGCCAGCAGTTACGGCAGGGACGCGGATACGCAGTATTTT. Translating gives CASSYGRDADTQYF.

This chain joins TRBV9 and TRBJ1-2; 7 positions agree with TRBD1. The J segment lost 8 bases and the V segment lost 0 bases, leaving 4 bases of the junction unmatched. The CDR3 runs 13 residues. Germline V gene lookup returns CDR1 SGDLS and CDR2 YYNGEE. The CDR3 reads CASSVETGEGYTF. For the CDR3, the DNA is TGTGCCAGCAGCGTAGAAACAGGGGAAGGCTACACCTTC.

The chain joins TRBV29-1 to TRBJ2-3, with a weak D call TRBD1 (6 bases). The length of the CDR3 is 16 residues. The V end was cut by 4 bases, the J end by 3 bases, with 20 bases between. Germline V gives CDR1 SQVTM, CDR2 ANQGSEA. The CDR3 loop reads CSVVGSMTGRTDTQYF. The CDR3 DNA sequence: TGCAGCGTTGTAGGTAGTATGACAGGTCGTACAGATACGCAGTATTTT.

The CDR3 is CASSAPGQGLQYF. For the CDR3, the DNA is TGTGCCAGCAGTGCTCCGGGACAGGGCTTGCAGTACTTC. V is TRBV2 and J is TRBJ2-7; 9 nucleotides align to TRBD1. CDR3 length equals 13 residues. With V trimmed by 4 bases and J by 9 bases, 7 bases remained unmatched. Looked up from germline, CDR1 is SNHLY and CDR2 is FYNNEI.

The rearrangement uses TRBV7-9 and TRBJ2-5; possibly TRBD1 for D (6 bases). V was cut by 5 bases and J by 3 bases, with 13 bases left in between. The germline V gene has CDR1 SEHNR and CDR2 FQNEAQ (reference sequence). The CDR3 is 14 amino acids. CDR3: CASSRQGTKETQYF. CDR3 coding DNA: TGTGCCAGCAGCCGGCAGGGGACAAAAGAGACCCAGTACTTC.

This clonotype was recorded at least ten times. This rearrangement joins TRBV6-6 to TRBJ2-7, with D perhaps given as TRBD1 or TRBD2 (5 bases each). This CDR3 is 17 amino acids long. The V gene's germline CDR1 is MNHNY and CDR2 SVGAGI (reference sequence). V shed 7 bases and J shed 1 base, with 23 bases lying between them. The chain's CDR3 is CASTSQGEGRASYEQYF. CDR3 DNA: TGTGCCAGCACTTCCCAGGGAGAGGGGCGAGCGTCCTACGAGCAGTACTTC.

This chain joins TRBV20-1 and TRBJ2-3; 7 bases agree with TRBD2. CDR1 is DFQATT and CDR2 is SNEGSKA in the germline V gene (reference sequence). The CDR3 is 16 residues long. Trimming took 3 bases from V and 4 from J; bases not matched to a gene: 13. CDR3 sequence reads: CSARAYGGRGADTQYF. In DNA, the CDR3 is TGCAGTGCTAGGGCCTACGGCGGGAGAGGAGCAGATACGCAGTATTTT.

This rearrangement joins TRBV6-6 to TRBJ1-1; no reliable D call. V shed 2 bases and J shed 1 base, with 14 bases lying between them. Per the germline V gene, CDR1 is MNHNY and CDR2 is SVGAGI (reference sequence). There are 16 residues in the CDR3. CDR3 amino acids: CASSYIVRSGNTEAFF. The CDR3 DNA sequence: TGTGCCAGCAGTTACATAGTACGATCGGGGAACACTGAAGCTTTCTTT.

This clonotype was recorded a few times. The V and J genes are TRBV24-1 and TRBJ2-5; D gene uncertain. The CDR3 totals 16 residues. The V and J ends lost 5 bases and 4 bases respectively, with 19 bases between them. The V gene's germline CDR1 is KGHDR and CDR2 SFDVKD. CDR3 sequence (DNA): TGTGCCACCAGTGTTTCCACCTCGGGCCACAGAGAGACCCAGTACTTC. This sequence encodes CATSVSTSGHRETQYF.

This clonotype was counted many times. V usage is TRBV5-1 and J usage is TRBJ2-3, with no clear D. V gave up 2 bases and J gave up 0 bases, with 7 bases separating them. The CDR3 has 14 amino acids. CDR1 and CDR2 from the germline V gene are SGHRS and YFSETQ. As DNA, the CDR3 is TGCGCCAGCAGCTTCTCGGCTAGCACAGATACGCAGTATTTT. This sequence encodes CASSFSASTDTQYF.

The DNA for the CDR3 is TGTGCCAGCAGCGGGTGGACAGGCGATGAGTTCTTC. Translating it yields CASSGWTGDEFF. The chain couples TRBV5-5 to TRBJ2-1; 7 bases fit TRBD1. V shed 4 bases, J shed 14 bases, and the junction held 9 bases outside the gene matches. There are 12 residues in the CDR3. Germline assignment: CDR1 SGHKS and CDR2 YYEKEE (reference sequence).

This clonotype was seen more than once but under ten times. V is TRBV20-1 and J is TRBJ2-5; a weak D match, TRBD1 (6 bases). In germline, CDR1 is DFQATT, CDR2 SNEGSKA (reference sequence). The germline V and J ends were trimmed by 0 bases and 1 base, with 9 bases remaining between them. The CDR3 loop spans 14 amino acids. The CDR3 loop is CSARDGTSQETQYF. The CDR3 DNA sequence: TGCAGTGCTAGAGATGGGACAAGCCAAGAGACCCAGTACTTC.

This clonotype was counted a few times. The chain has TRBV19 and TRBJ1-1; a possible D gene is TRBD1 (5 bases). This CDR3 is 15 amino acids long. Germline V gene sequence: CDR1 LNHDA, CDR2 SQIVND (reference sequence). The germline V and J ends were trimmed by 1 base and 1 base, with 10 bases remaining between them. Here the CDR3 reads CASSIGGKRNTEAFF. CDR3 bases: TGTGCCAGTAGTATAGGGGGCAAGAGGAACACTGAAGCTTTCTTT.

The V call is TRBV12-3 or TRBV12-4, the J call TRBJ1-3; D possibly corresponds to TRBD1 (6 bases). Trimming took off 2 bases at V and 0 bases at J, with 14 bases between the two ends. This CDR3 contains 17 residues. DNA for the CDR3: TGTGCCAGCAGTTTAAGACAGGTACTCGCCTCTGGAAACACCATATATTTT. It yields the protein CASSLRQVLASGNTIYF.

The chain employs TRBV6-5 and TRBJ2-3; D could derive from TRBD1 or TRBD2 (6 bases each). V was shortened by 6 bases and J by 3 bases, with 19 bases between the two germline ends. The CDR3 is 16 residues long. From germline, CDR1 is MNHEY and CDR2 SVGAGI. DNA for the CDR3: TGTGCCAGCAGAGGGGGGCTGAGTATCCGAACAGATACGCAGTATTTT. Translation gives CASRGGLSIRTDTQYF.

The chain uses TRBV4-2 and TRBJ2-1; no firm D call. The germline gives CDR1 LGHNA, CDR2 YNFKEQ. The CDR3 totals 15 residues. Trimming left V 0 bases short and J 6 bases short, with 12 bases between. CDR3 DNA sequence: TGTGCCAGCAGCCAAGATGGGGTAGTGGGCAATGAGCAGTTCTTC. It is translated as CASSQDGVVGNEQFF.

The chain joins TRBV6-6 to TRBJ2-7; maybe TRBD2 (6 bases). Germline CDR1 reads MNHNY; CDR2 reads SVGAGI (reference sequence). The CDR3 covers 14 residues. V lost 1 base, J lost 1 base, and 8 bases lay in between. CDR3 in amino acids: CASSYFRGSYEQYF. DNA of the CDR3: TGTGCCAGCAGTTACTTCCGGGGGTCCTACGAGCAGTACTTC.

The chain couples TRBV6-6 to TRBJ1-2, with D possibly TRBD1 on 5 matching bases. The CDR3 is 13 residues long. Deletions cut 7 bases from V and 4 bases from J, with 13 bases between. The germline V gene encodes CDR1 MNHNY and CDR2 SVGAGI (reference sequence). The CDR3 DNA reads as TGTGCCAGCACAGTGGGGACGGTCTATGGCTACACCTTC. Amino acids: CASTVGTVYGYTF.